This T cell receptor beta chain was retrieved from a study of post-analysis software for immune sequencing data. Study-wide points: Patients showed TRBV5-6, TRBV5-1 and TRBV20-1 among four to six TRBV segments more frequent than in controls.

Included in the TCR beta cDNA libraries were unique molecular identifiers. T cells numbering roughly 1 to 10 million yielded roughly 500,000 cDNA molecules. From the PCR reads, TCRdb called clonotypes with MiXCR, one entry per CDR3 protein. The sample yields 740,000 or so distinct CDR3 sequences, around 50% seen once. With respect to this clonotype: Its specificity is not known.

The CDR3 contains 13 residues. Germline V CDR1 and CDR2: DFQATT, SNEGSKA (reference sequence). The sequenced sample was blood. The chain couples TRBV20-1 to TRBJ1-2; 7 bases align to TRBD1. The source of this sequence is a girl under 18 with multiple sclerosis. CDR3 residues: CSVRGGANYGYTF. The CDR3 nucleotides are TGCAGCGTCAGGGGGGGAGCTAACTATGGCTACACCTTC.